This entry features one TCR beta chain sequence. Sequencing of TCR beta drew on CD8+ and CD4+ T cells from blood. FACS enriched CD8+ TEMRA cells, while bulk CD8+ and CD4+ were negatively isolated. These data originate in a study of CD8 T cells in Susac syndrome. RNA in amounts of about 0.5 to 1 ug was reverse transcribed with random hexamers. An immunoSEQ multiplex PCR generated amplified TCR beta CDR3 products spanning 54 Vbeta and 13 Jbeta. TCRdb analysed the immunoSEQ multiplex PCR reads with MiXCR anew, one entry per CDR3 protein. The data contain approximately 110,000 distinct CDR3 sequences, about 96% of them seen just once; the ten biggest clones take up around 0.1%. The V end was cut by 4 bases, the J end by 5 bases, with 13 bases between. CDR3 length: 14 residues. The germline V gene encodes CDR1 SGHRS and CDR2 YFSETQ.

Sequencing was done on a sample of CD4+ T cells from PBMCs. The clonotype was recovered from a human donor in good health. The chain joins TRBV5-1 to TRBJ1-5; the D gene is possibly TRBD1 (5 bases). The CDR3 nucleotides are TGCGCCAGCAGCCTCGGCGGGGGGGATCAGCCCCAGCATTTT. It encodes CASSLGGGDQPQHF.